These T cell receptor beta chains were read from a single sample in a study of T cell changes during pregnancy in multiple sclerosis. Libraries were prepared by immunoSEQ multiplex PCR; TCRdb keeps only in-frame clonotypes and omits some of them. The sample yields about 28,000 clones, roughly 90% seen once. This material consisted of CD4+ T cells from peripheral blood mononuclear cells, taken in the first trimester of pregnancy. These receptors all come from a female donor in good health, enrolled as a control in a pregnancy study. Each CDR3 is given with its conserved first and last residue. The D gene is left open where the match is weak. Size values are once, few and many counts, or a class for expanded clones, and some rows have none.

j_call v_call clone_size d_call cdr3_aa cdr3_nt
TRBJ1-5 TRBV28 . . CASSSGALSNQPQHF TGTGCCAGCAGTTCCGGAGCACTCAGCAATCAGCCCCAGCATTTT
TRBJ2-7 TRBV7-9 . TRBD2 CASAPSGSSEQYF TGTGCCAGCGCCCCGAGCGGGAGTAGCGAGCAGTACTTC
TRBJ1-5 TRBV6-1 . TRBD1 CATSGDRGHQPQHF TGTGCCACCTCGGGGGACAGGGGCCACCAGCCCCAGCATTTT
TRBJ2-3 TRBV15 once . CATSSLGASNTQYF TGTGCCACCAGTAGCCTGGGGGCGAGTAATACGCAGTATTTT
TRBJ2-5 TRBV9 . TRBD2 CASSVGLAGTETQYF TGTGCCAGCAGCGTAGGGCTAGCGGGAACAGAGACCCAGTACTTC
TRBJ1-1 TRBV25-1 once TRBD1 CASSERDRGDEAFF TGTGCCAGCAGTGAAAGGGACAGGGGGGATGAAGCTTTCTTT
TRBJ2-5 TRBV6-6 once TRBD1 CASSPTGTGGQTQYF TGTGCCAGCAGCCCGACCGGGACAGGGGGACAGACCCAGTACTTC
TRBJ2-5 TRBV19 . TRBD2 CASSNPSGRVTQYF TGTGCCAGTAGTAATCCTAGCGGGAGGGTGACCCAGTACTTC
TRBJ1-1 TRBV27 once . CASSRRRGGTEAFF TGTGCCAGCAGTCGCAGGAGAGGGGGCACTGAAGCTTTCTTT
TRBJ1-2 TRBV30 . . CAWSTGQHGYTF TGTGCCTGGAGTACAGGACAGCATGGCTACACCTTC
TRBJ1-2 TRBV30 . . CAWSVALRRVEGYTF TGTGCCTGGAGTGTAGCTCTTCGGAGGGTAGAGGGCTACACCTTC
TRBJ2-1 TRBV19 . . CASSVKSSYNEQFF TGTGCCAGTAGTGTGAAGAGCTCCTACAATGAGCAGTTCTTC
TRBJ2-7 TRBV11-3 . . CASSLARAVYYEQYF TGTGCCAGCAGCTTAGCGAGAGCGGTTTACTACGAGCAGTACTTC
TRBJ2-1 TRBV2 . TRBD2 CASTTRGLADNEQFF TGTGCCAGTACAACCCGAGGACTAGCGGACAATGAGCAGTTCTTC
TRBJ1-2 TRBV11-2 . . CASSFRVPSFYGYTF TGTGCCAGCAGCTTCCGGGTCCCCTCTTTTTATGGCTACACCTTC
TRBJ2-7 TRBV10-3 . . CAISPTGFYEQYF TGTGCCATCAGTCCGACAGGATTCTACGAGCAGTACTTC
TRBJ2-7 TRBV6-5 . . CASSLSSGLSYEQYF TGTGCCAGCAGCCTCTCCAGCGGGCTCTCCTACGAGCAGTACTTC
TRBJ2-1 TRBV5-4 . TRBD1 CASSRDRQNEQFF TGTGCCAGCAGCAGGGACAGGCAAAATGAGCAGTTCTTC
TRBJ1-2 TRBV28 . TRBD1 CASLPGQGGYGYTF TGTGCCAGCCTGCCGGGACAGGGCGGCTATGGCTACACCTTC
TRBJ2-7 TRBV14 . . CASSQAGSASYEQYF TGTGCCAGCAGCCAGGCAGGGTCGGCCTCCTACGAGCAGTACTTC
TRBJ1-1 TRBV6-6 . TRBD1 CASSLPQGALGTEAFF TGTGCCAGCAGTCTACCCCAGGGGGCGCTGGGCACTGAAGCTTTCTTT
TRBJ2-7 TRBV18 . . CASSPPVPRAHEQYF TGTGCCAGCTCACCACCCGTTCCCAGGGCCCACGAGCAGTACTTC
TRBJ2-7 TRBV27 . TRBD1 CASSRTGSYEQYF TGTGCCAGTTCGAGGACAGGCTCCTACGAGCAGTACTTC
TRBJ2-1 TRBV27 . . CASSLRNSYNEQFF TGTGCCAGCAGTTTAAGGAACAGCTACAATGAGCAGTTCTTC
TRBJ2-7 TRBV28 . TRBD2 CASSPSGTSANYEQYF TGTGCCAGCAGTCCCTCCGGGACTAGCGCAAACTACGAGCAGTACTTC
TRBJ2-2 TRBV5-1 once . CASSLELNTGELFF TGCGCCAGCAGCTTGGAGCTGAACACCGGGGAGCTGTTTTTT
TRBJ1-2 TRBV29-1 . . CSVQSQGSGYGYTF TGCAGCGTCCAAAGCCAGGGGAGTGGCTATGGCTACACCTTC
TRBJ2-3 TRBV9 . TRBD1 CASSVGTASTDTQYF TGTGCCAGCAGCGTCGGGACAGCTAGCACAGATACGCAGTATTTT
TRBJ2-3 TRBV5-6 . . CASSLGSGTDTQYF TGTGCCAGCAGCTTGGGTAGCGGAACAGATACGCAGTATTTT
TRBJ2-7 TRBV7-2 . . CASSLNRAKLYEQYF TGTGCCAGCAGCTTAAACAGGGCAAAGTTGTACGAGCAGTACTTC
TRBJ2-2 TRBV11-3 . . CASSFQGSTGELFF TGTGCCAGCAGTTTTCAGGGGAGCACCGGGGAGCTGTTTTTT
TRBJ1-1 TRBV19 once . CASRTADTEAFF TGTGCCAGTCGGACAGCCGACACTGAAGCTTTCTTT
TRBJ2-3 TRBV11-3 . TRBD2 CASSASGRATDTQYF TGTGCCAGCAGCGCTAGCGGGAGAGCCACAGATACGCAGTATTTT
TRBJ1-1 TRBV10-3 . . CAISERGGPNTEAFF TGTGCCATCAGTGAGAGGGGGGGGCCGAACACTGAAGCTTTCTTT
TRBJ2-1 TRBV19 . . CASISSPGKVNEQFF TGTGCCAGTATTAGTAGTCCAGGAAAAGTCAATGAGCAGTTCTTC
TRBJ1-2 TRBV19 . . CASSIRAGGYTF TGTGCCAGTAGTATTAGAGCGGGTGGCTACACCTTC
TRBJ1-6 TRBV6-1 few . CASSLSGAAYSPLHF TGTGCCAGCAGCCTCAGCGGAGCAGCTTATTCACCCCTCCACTTT
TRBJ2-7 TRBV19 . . CASSIATSGFYEQYF TGTGCCAGTAGTATAGCCACCAGCGGGTTCTACGAGCAGTACTTC
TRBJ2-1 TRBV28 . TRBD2 CASSLFISSGRSPFF TGTGCCAGCAGTTTATTCATTTCTAGCGGGAGGTCCCCGTTCTTC
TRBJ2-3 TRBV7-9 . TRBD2 CASSLGGTSAGTDTQYF TGTGCCAGCAGCTTAGGCGGGACTAGCGCTGGCACAGATACGCAGTATTTT